This TCR beta chain is drawn from a study of shared clonotypes between healthy human individuals. Study summary: In total, the donors were two women and a few men aged 18 to 49.

Authors' analysis steps: Filtering differed for immunoSEQ, which gave only junction sequences without quality scores. TCRdb's table, derived via immunoSEQ multiplex PCR, lists solely in-frame clones and lacks some. That table furnishes V, J and clone size, whereas the DNA furnished D and trimming. The sample contains about 600,000 clones, around 97% of which appear only once. V was pared by 5 bases and J by 5 bases, with 5 bases of the junction left unmatched. CDR3 length: 14 amino acids. Germline-derived CDR1 and CDR2 are SGHTA and FQGNSA. Study results and caveats: Despite large depth, rarefaction showed incomplete sorted-subset sequencing.

In the case of this clone: As yet, its antigen is unknown.

The J gene is TRBJ2-1, the V gene TRBV7-2; 8 bases agree with TRBD2. The sequence came from a woman aged 30 to 39 in good health. Material for sequencing was naive CD4+ T cells sorted from blood. Subset: CD45RA+ positively selected. This CDR3 is CASSISGAHNEQFF. Written as DNA, the CDR3 is TGTGCCAGCAGCATTAGCGGGGCCCACAATGAGCAGTTCTTC.